Below, 26 T cell receptor beta chains from the same sample are listed, as sequenced in a study of cytotoxic CD8 clonotypes in ibrutinib-treated CLL. Clones were sequenced by immunoSEQ multiplex PCR, and TCRdb holds only the in-frame ones, with some missing. The data contain roughly 130,000 clones, 80% to 95% of them singletons. The sequences come from PBMCs, collected after 12 months of ibrutinib treatment. Source of these receptors: a human donor with chronic lymphocytic leukemia.

The CDR3 DNA reads TGCGCCAGCAGTCAATCAGCCTCCCAAGAGACCCAGTACTTC. Translated, it gives CASSQSASQETQYF. J is TRBJ2-5 and V is TRBV23-1; D unresolved. TRBV23-1 belongs to the ORF category, with a function that is uncertain. The CDR3 loop spans 14 amino acids. The V end was cut by 0 bases, the J end by 1 base, with 6 bases between.

The chain joins TRBV7-3 to TRBJ2-3; D remains unclear. The germline V and J ends were trimmed by 5 bases and 4 bases, with 4 bases remaining between them. The germline V gene encodes CDR1 SGHTA and CDR2 FQGTGA. This CDR3 spans 11 amino acids. CDR3 region: CASSASDTQYF. The CDR3 DNA reads TGTGCCAGCAGCGCGTCAGATACGCAGTATTTT.

This chain links TRBV6-6 with TRBJ2-7; possible D gene TRBD1, 6 bases. Germline V CDR1 and CDR2: MNHNY, SVGAGI (reference sequence). This CDR3 is built from 15 residues. The ends were cut back, 5 bases at V and 2 bases at J, with 16 bases in the middle. CDR3 sequence (DNA): TGTGCCAGCAGTGCCCTTGGGGGCCCCGCCTACGAGCAGTACTTC. Amino acids: CASSALGGPAYEQYF.

The chain's CDR3 is CASRKGPDYEQYF. Here the CDR3 DNA reads TGTGCCAGCAGAAAGGGACCCGATTACGAGCAGTACTTC. The chain couples TRBV6-5 to TRBJ2-7; perhaps D is TRBD1 or TRBD2 (5 bases each). Per the germline V gene, CDR1 is MNHEY and CDR2 is SVGAGI. The V end was cut by 6 bases, the J end by 4 bases, with 13 bases between. This CDR3 comprises 13 residues.

The rearrangement uses TRBV6-5 and TRBJ1-3; no clear D gene. Germline CDR1 is MNHEY and CDR2 is SVGAGI. The ends were cut back, 2 bases at V and 0 bases at J, with 11 bases in the middle. This CDR3 comprises 16 residues. CDR3 in DNA: TGTGCCAGCAGTTACGGGCACCCGAGCTCTGGAAACACCATATATTTT. Residues: CASSYGHPSSGNTIYF.

In its sample, this clone was seen once. The genes are TRBV21-1 and TRBJ2-3; the table's TRBD1 call for D was not verified on the DNA. TRBV21-1 is assigned pseudogene status. The CDR3 totals 14 residues. CDR3: CASSKTGDGDTQYF. The DNA for the CDR3 is TGTGCCAGCAGCAAGACAGGGGATGGAGATACGCAGTATTTT.

This clone has only a few counts. The chain carries TRBV6-5 and TRBJ1-5; a possible D gene is TRBD1 (5 bases). CDR1 and CDR2 (germline): MNHEY, SVGAGI. V was clipped by 4 bases and J by 1 base, with 11 bases between them. The CDR3 loop spans 15 amino acids. The CDR3 spells CASSSRRGSNQPQHF. DNA for the CDR3: TGTGCCAGCAGTTCCCGGCGGGGCAGCAATCAGCCCCAGCATTTT.

V is TRBV5-1 and J is TRBJ2-2; D remains unclear. The germline CDR1 and CDR2 sequences are SGHRS and YFSETQ. The CDR3 has 15 residues. Between the trimmed V and J ends, which lost 4 bases and 5 bases, there was a span of 15 bases. The chain's CDR3 is CASSLAGSPTGELFF. The CDR3 DNA is TGCGCCAGCAGCCTCGCCGGGTCCCCAACCGGGGAGCTGTTTTTT. The entire variable domain, with the rest obtained from reference TRBV5-1 and TRBJ2-2, is as follows: KAGVTQTPRYLIKTRGQQVTLSCSPISGHRSVSWYQQTPGQGLQFLFEYFSETQRNKGNFPGRFSGRQFSNSRSEMNVSTLELGDSALYLCASSLAGSPTGELFFGEGSRLTVL.

With respect to this clone: This specimen includes other DNA sequences encoding the same CDR3. The chain recombines TRBV28 with TRBJ2-7; no firm D call. CDR3 length: 10 residues. V lost 11 bases and J lost 4, with 9 bases in between. CDR1 and CDR2 from the germline V gene are MDHEN and SYDVKM. The DNA of the CDR3 is TGTGCCTCAGCAAGGTACGAGCAGTACTTC. Its protein is CASARYEQYF.

The rearrangement links TRBV13 to TRBJ2-3; D is uncertain. CDR1 is PRHDT and CDR2 is FYEKMQ in the germline V gene (reference sequence). Between the trimmed V and J ends, which lost 4 bases and 3 bases, there was a span of 8 bases. The length of the CDR3 is 13 residues. CDR3 DNA sequence: TGTGCCAGCAGCTCTCAGAGGACAGATACGCAGTATTTT. Translating it yields CASSSQRTDTQYF.

This CDR3 is CSWGGVVTDTQYF. CDR3 nucleotide sequence: TGCAGCTGGGGCGGGGTGGTCACAGATACGCAGTATTTT. The genes are TRBV29-1 and TRBJ2-3; D possibly corresponds to TRBD2 (6 bases). Germline assignment: CDR1 SQVTM and CDR2 ANQGSEA. The CDR3 is 13 amino acids. V lost 8 bases and J lost 2, with 14 bases in between.

This chain joins TRBV7-9 and TRBJ2-1; D may be TRBD1 (5 bases). Germline V gene sequence: CDR1 SEHNR, CDR2 FQNEAQ (reference sequence). This CDR3 spans 19 amino acids. V dropped 4 bases and J dropped 5 bases, with 27 bases sitting between them. This CDR3 reads CASSSTRVDFPKYHNEQFF. The DNA of the CDR3 is TGTGCCAGCAGCTCAACCAGGGTAGACTTCCCGAAATACCACAATGAGCAGTTCTTC.

The CDR3 DNA is TGTGCCAGCAGTTACCCCTCTAGCGGGAGGGCCGGCGAGCAGTACTTC. Translated: CASSYPSSGRAGEQYF. The V and J genes are TRBV6-6 and TRBJ2-7; 12 nucleotides align to TRBD2. Germline CDR1 is MNHNY and CDR2 is SVGAGI (reference sequence). V shed 2 bases and J 6 bases; nucleotides not matched to a gene: 8. The CDR3 covers 16 residues.

In this sample, this clone turned up a few times. This chain links TRBV4-2 with TRBJ1-2, with D maybe TRBD1 (5 bases). Germline loops: CDR1 LGHNA, CDR2 YNFKEQ. CDR3 length: 15 amino acids. The V and J ends lost 0 bases and 2 bases respectively, with 10 bases between them. Here the CDR3 reads CASSQERGENYGYTF. In nucleotides, the CDR3 is TGTGCCAGCAGCCAAGAAAGGGGCGAGAACTATGGCTACACCTTC.

The chain employs TRBV28 and TRBJ2-7; D gene uncertain. The CDR3 loop spans 12 amino acids. Trimming shortened V by 2 bases and J by 7 bases, and 9 bases separated the two germline ends. Germline CDR1 MDHEN, CDR2 SYDVKM. Written as DNA, the CDR3 is TGTGCCAGCAGTTTAGTCTACGGAGAGCAGTACTTC. This codes for CASSLVYGEQYF.

The chain couples TRBV18 to TRBJ1-5, with D uncertain. The CDR3 is 15 residues long. Between the trimmed V and J ends, which lost 4 bases and 0 bases, there was a span of 10 bases. The germline V gene has CDR1 KGHSH and CDR2 LQKENI. The CDR3 region has the DNA TGTGCCAGCTCACTGCAGCAAACTAGCAATCAGCCCCAGCATTTT. It yields the protein CASSLQQTSNQPQHF.

The gene calls are TRBV5-4 and TRBJ2-1; 8 bases are shared with TRBD2. The germline gives CDR1 SGHNT, CDR2 YYREEE (reference sequence). V trimming: 6 bases; J trimming: 4 bases; junction bases outside the gene matches: 6. The CDR3 consists of 14 residues. For the CDR3, the DNA is TGTGCCAGCACCAAACTAGCGGATTACAATGAGCAGTTCTTC. This gives the protein CASTKLADYNEQFF.

This chain uses TRBV6-5 with TRBJ2-3; 9 nucleotides agree with TRBD2. This CDR3 contains 15 residues. Germline values: CDR1 MNHEY, CDR2 SVGAGI. V was clipped by 6 bases and J by 0 bases; unmatched bases: 4. The CDR3 DNA sequence: TGTGCCAGCAGCCCCGGGACTAGCAGCACAGATACGCAGTATTTT. It codes for CASSPGTSSTDTQYF.

The J gene is TRBJ2-5, the V gene TRBV6-1; 7 nucleotides agree with TRBD1. The CDR3 is made up of 16 amino acids. CDR1 is MNHNS and CDR2 is SASEGT in the germline V gene. J was trimmed by 5 bases and V by 4 bases; bases with no gene match: 13. CDR3 sequence reads: CASSVLGDSLGETQYF. Written as DNA, the CDR3 is TGTGCCAGCAGTGTACTGGGGGACAGTCTGGGGGAGACCCAGTACTTC.

This chain connects TRBV19 to TRBJ2-2; D may be TRBD2 (5 bases). Germline CDR1 reads LNHDA; CDR2 reads SQIVND (reference sequence). This CDR3 region has 15 residues. The V end lost 5 bases, the J end lost 1 base, and 11 bases lay between the germline ends. In DNA, the CDR3 is TGTGCCAGTAGTCCCCTTGGAGGGAACACCGGGGAGCTGTTTTTT. Translated, it gives CASSPLGGNTGELFF.

CDR3 coding DNA: TGTGCCAGCAGCTTAACCGCCGGCCCGAGGGAGACCCAGTACTTC. This translates into CASSLTAGPRETQYF. The V gene is TRBV7-9, the J gene TRBJ2-5; no clear D gene. The length of the CDR3 is 15 residues. V lost 2 bases to trimming and J lost 5 bases, with 15 bases between them. Germline V CDR1 and CDR2: SEHNR, FQNEAQ (reference sequence).

This clone was recorded once. The genes are TRBV7-9 and TRBJ1-2; weak D call: TRBD1 (5 bases). The V gene's germline CDR1 is SEHNR and CDR2 FQNEAQ (reference sequence). There are 14 residues in the CDR3. Trimming removed 3 bases from V and 2 bases from J, with 10 bases in between. CDR3 nucleotide sequence: TGTGCCAGCAGCTTTCTTCGGGGCAACTATGGCTACACCTTC. Amino acid sequence: CASSFLRGNYGYTF.

This clone was recorded only once. This rearrangement joins TRBV7-3 to TRBJ2-2; 11 bases fit TRBD2. V shed 0 bases, J shed 6 bases, and the junction held 9 bases outside the gene matches. There are 18 residues in the CDR3. Germline CDR1 and CDR2: SGHTA and FQGTGA. The CDR3 is CASSLTSTSGIVSGELFF. CDR3 DNA sequence: TGTGCCAGCAGCTTAACCTCGACTAGCGGGATAGTGTCCGGGGAGCTGTTTTTT.

The J gene is TRBJ2-1, the V gene TRBV28; tentative D call: TRBD1 (6 bases). CDR1 and CDR2 (germline): MDHEN, SYDVKM. V dropped 6 bases and J dropped 5 bases, with 17 bases sitting between them. This CDR3 is built from 15 residues. The CDR3 region has the DNA TGTGCCAGCAGCCATACCCTCAGGGGCCACAATGAGCAGTTCTTC. It codes for CASSHTLRGHNEQFF.

This chain links TRBV19 with TRBJ2-7, with TRBD2 as a possible D gene (5 bases). The CDR3 spans 16 residues. Germline-derived CDR1 and CDR2 are LNHDA and SQIVND (reference sequence). The V and J ends lost 6 bases and 4 bases respectively, with 22 bases between them. The CDR3 sequence is CASSSHWSGREYEQYF. In nucleotides, the CDR3 is TGTGCCAGTAGCAGCCACTGGAGTGGGAGAGAGTACGAGCAGTACTTC.

V and J are TRBV7-9 and TRBJ1-2; the match to TRBD1 covers 8 bases. V shed 5 bases, J shed 5 bases, and the junction held 10 bases outside the gene matches. This CDR3 is 15 amino acids long. Germline loops: CDR1 SEHNR, CDR2 FQNEAQ (reference sequence). This CDR3 reads CASSPPDRVLYGYTF. The DNA for the CDR3 is TGTGCCAGCAGCCCACCGGACAGGGTACTATATGGCTACACCTTC. The full variable domain, in which reference TRBV7-9 and TRBJ1-2 provide the parts outside the CDR3, is DTGVSQNPRHKITKRGQNVTFRCDPISEHNRLYWYRQTLGQGPEFLTYFQNEAQLEKSRLLSDRFSAERPKGSFSTLEIQRTEQGDSAMYLCASSPPDRVLYGYTFGSGTRLTVV.